This TCR beta chain originates from a study of shared T cell receptors in the human thymus (dated by TCRdb to about 2021). Turning to the overall study: The study examined how self-reactive, shared T-cell receptor alpha chains are generated in the human thymus.

From cysteine to phenylalanine, the CDR3 is 15 amino acids long. Only CDR3 DNA is held: 45 bases, read in frame from base 1. Via the germline V gene, CDR1 is KGHSH and CDR2 LQKENI. V loses 0 bases at its end and J loses 7 bases; junction bases beyond the gene matches: 5. The library was made by the immunoSEQ multiplex PCR assay. TCRdb's version of the immuneACCESS table is confined to in-frame rearrangements and falls short of the full clone set. An unresolved V gene accounts for under half of the shortfall where checked; the remainder is of unknown origin. The sample yields some 700,000 clones; around 87% were counted once. The ten largest clones add up to around 0.0099% of the sample. Note on this clone: The target of this receptor is not known. Base-call qualities are not available, and no considerably larger clone is one nucleotide away.

These data were also filed under a second study, of human thymus T cells. That second publication adds: In Finland, the donors were immunologically healthy infants who were having open corrective cardiac surgery for congenital heart defects. Thymus tissue was collected as surgical resects that were removed during corrective cardiac surgery. Both the thymic and the peripheral blood repertoires appeared to show biased V and J gene segment usage. Highly overlapping thymic TCR repertoires among unrelated individuals were reported in the related research. TCR alpha and beta repertoires from roughly eight infant thymus samples and a few related peripheral blood samples were characterized in the study. The cohort included 5 or 6 male and two female infants, with donor ages spanning 7 to 244 days. Thymocytes were freed from the tissue by mechanical means and kept at -70 degrees C as pellets of roughly 9-30 million cells. Genomic DNA was extracted from frozen cell pellets with a QIAsymphony instrument. The immunoSEQ multiplex PCR assay was used to amplify the TCRB and TCRAD loci from a standardized quantity of quality-controlled genomic DNA. The amplicons spanned the V(D)J region and were long enough to cover the CDR3 and allow V and J genes to be identified. Amplicon sequencing was performed on an Illumina platform through the commercial immunoSEQ service. Primer bias and sequencing errors were corrected using previously described methods, and TCRAD and TCRB definitions followed the IMGT database. Analysis of the repertoires was done with immunoSEQ Analyzer 3.0 and VDJTools and included basic statistics, V/J segment usage, diversity estimates, rarefaction and pairwise overlap. Diversity was estimated with Chao1, ChaoE, Efron-Thisted, Shannon and inverse Simpson indices, and also on datasets down-sampled to the smallest sample. Repertoire overlap used strict matching of CDR3 nucleotide sequence, V gene and J gene, with Jaccard-based multidimensional scaling clustering. On average, thymus samples yielded 750,000 to 1,000,000 unique TCRB clonotypes, whereas blood samples yielded 75,000 to 95,000.

The sequence was collected from a boy younger than two with a congenital heart defect. Donor details come from another sample of the same person, matched by shared clones. The V gene is TRBV18 and the J gene is TRBJ1-5; 8 of the junction bases match TRBD1. Sequencing used thymocytes. DNA sequence: TGTGCCAGCTCACCACCAAACAGGGGGGGCCAGCCCCAGCATTTT. This sequence encodes CASSPPNRGGQPQHF.